The 6 T cell receptor beta chains below all came from one sample that was sequenced in a study of identical twins. TCRdb reanalysed the 5' RACE reads using MiXCR and keeps one entry per CDR3 protein. The table lists 1,800,000 or so distinct CDR3 sequences, roughly 35% of them singletons. Sequencing input: cord blood. The origin of the receptors is a newborn girl in good health.

A few counts support this clonotype. The J gene is TRBJ2-3, the V gene TRBV25-1, with 8 bases matching TRBD1. V was pared by 2 bases and J by 3 bases, with 7 bases of the junction left unmatched. CDR3 length equals 16 residues. CDR1 and CDR2 from the germline V gene are MGHDK and SYGVNS. The CDR3 DNA is TGTGCCAGCAGTGAAAGGGCAGGGGGCCCGACAGATACGCAGTATTTT. This sequence encodes CASSERAGGPTDTQYF.

This clonotype has a handful of counts. CDR3 amino acids: CASSFQSGTAEQYF. The CDR3 DNA reads as TGTGCCAGCAGCTTTCAATCCGGGACAGCCGAGCAGTACTTC. The chain is built from TRBV13 and TRBJ2-7; 7 bases are shared with TRBD1. The germline V gene encodes CDR1 PRHDT and CDR2 FYEKMQ (reference sequence). The CDR3 extends over 14 amino acids. Trimming at V came to 3 bases and at J to 6 bases, leaving 8 bases not matched to a gene.

This clonotype was counted a few times. The chain has TRBV6-1 and TRBJ2-3; 7 bases fit TRBD2. V dropped 5 bases and J dropped 0; count of bases not matched to a gene: 5. Germline V CDR1 and CDR2: MNHNS, SASEGT. The CDR3 is 15 amino acids. The chain's CDR3 is CASSRGGLSTDTQYF. The CDR3 nucleotides read TGTGCCAGCAGTCGCGGGGGACTCAGCACAGATACGCAGTATTTT.

This clonotype was counted only a few times. The V and J genes are TRBV5-1 and TRBJ2-5; no clear D gene. Trimming took off 3 bases at V and 2 bases at J, with 20 bases between the two ends. Germline CDR1 is SGHRS and CDR2 is YFSETQ. This CDR3 region has 17 residues. The CDR3 loop is CASSSMDGWVNQETQYF. Here the CDR3 DNA reads TGCGCCAGCAGCTCGATGGATGGCTGGGTCAATCAAGAGACCCAGTACTTC.

This clonotype was counted between two and nine times. The rearrangement uses TRBV28 and TRBJ1-2, with no clear D. Germline V lookup: CDR1 MDHEN, CDR2 SYDVKM. CDR3 size: 14 residues. V lost 5 bases and J 4 bases, leaving 14 bases between the germline ends. This CDR3 is CASSGVPISYGYTF. CDR3 in DNA: TGTGCCAGCAGTGGGGTCCCAATTTCCTATGGCTACACCTTC.

Concerning this clonotype itself: The junction shows a germline mismatch at one end, possibly a read error. V gene TRBV27 combines with J gene TRBJ2-7; no reliable D call. Judging by the DNA end, TRBJ2-5 fits better; the J call may be wrong. Germline CDR1 is MNHEY and CDR2 is SMNVEV (reference sequence). The CDR3 consists of 11 residues. This chain's CDR3 is CASGFRETQYF. Written as DNA, the CDR3 is TGTGCCAGCGGTTTTAGGGAGACCCAGTACTTC.